Shown below are 17 T cell receptor beta chains from a single sample sequenced in a study of CD8 T cells in Susac syndrome. Random hexamers served to reverse transcribe about 0.45 to 1 ug RNA. TCRdb re-derived calls from the immunoSEQ multiplex PCR reads in MiXCR, one entry per CDR3 protein. The sample yields about 130,000 distinct CDR3 sequences, about 94% seen once. Sequenced input: CD4+ T cells from PBMCs. The receptors shown here come from a human donor with multiple sclerosis.

The genes are TRBV7-8 and TRBJ1-2; no definite D call. The CDR3 runs 13 residues. Trimming removed 5 bases at V and 4 bases at J, with 11 bases between. Germline assignment: CDR1 SGHVS and CDR2 FQNEAQ. CDR3 coding DNA: TGTGCCAGCAGCGCGGGCCTCGGCTATGGCTACACCTTC. Protein sequence: CASSAGLGYGYTF.

This clonotype was counted between two and nine times. This chain joins TRBV6-2 or TRBV6-3 and TRBJ1-1; D is unresolved. Germline assignment: CDR1 MNHEY and CDR2 SVGEGT. V dropped 5 bases and J dropped 4 bases, with 8 bases sitting between them. The CDR3 has 12 residues. The CDR3 DNA follows: TGTGCCAGCAGTCACCGGGGCACTGAAGCTTTCTTT. This translates into CASSHRGTEAFF.

The CDR3 protein is CASSLAAGSGSYNEQFF. CDR3 in DNA: TGCGCCAGCAGCTTGGCGGCGGGGAGCGGGTCCTACAATGAGCAGTTCTTC. The chain is built from TRBV5-1 and TRBJ2-1; D is possibly TRBD2 (6 bases). The CDR3 contains 17 residues. Germline V gene data show CDR1 as SGHRS and CDR2 as YFSETQ. V was trimmed by 0 bases and J by 1 base, leaving 14 bases between them.

The V and J genes are TRBV2 and TRBJ1-4; no reliable D call. V gave up 2 bases and J gave up 5 bases, with 12 bases separating them. The CDR3 is 15 amino acids. Germline V lookup: CDR1 SNHLY, CDR2 FYNNEI. The DNA of the CDR3 is TGTGCCAGCAGTGAAAGGGCCGCCAGGAATGAAAAACTGTTTTTT. It translates to CASSERAARNEKLFF.

This sequence joins TRBV7-2 and TRBJ1-1; no clear D. Germline values: CDR1 SGHTA, CDR2 FQGNSA. V gave up 3 bases and J gave up 3 bases, with 11 bases separating them. This CDR3 has 14 residues. The CDR3 protein is CASSLGMRDTEAFF. In DNA, the CDR3 is TGTGCCAGCAGCTTGGGGATGAGGGACACTGAAGCTTTCTTT.

This chain connects TRBV20-1 to TRBJ1-5; 11 positions match TRBD1. Germline assignment: CDR1 DFQATT and CDR2 SNEGSKA (reference sequence). CDR3 length: 17 residues. V lost 4 bases, J lost 2 bases, and 10 bases stayed unmatched. CDR3 region: CSANSDGQGAGNQPQHF. CDR3 DNA: TGCAGTGCTAACAGCGACGGACAGGGGGCAGGCAATCAGCCCCAGCATTTT.

The chain has TRBV20-1 and TRBJ2-5; D remains unclear. Germline CDR1 is DFQATT and CDR2 is SNEGSKA (reference sequence). The CDR3 has 11 amino acids. Trimming left V 1 base short and J 5 bases short, with 5 bases between. This CDR3 reads CSARVAETQYF. DNA of the CDR3: TGCAGTGCTAGAGTTGCCGAGACCCAGTACTTC.

The chain carries TRBV19 and TRBJ1-5, with D unresolved. Germline V gene lookup returns CDR1 LNHDA and CDR2 SQIVND (reference sequence). This CDR3 contains 13 residues. Trimming took off 8 bases at V and 7 bases at J, with 15 bases between the two ends. In DNA form, the CDR3 reads TGTGCCAGTTCCTTCGAGGGCAGACAGCCCCAGCATTTT. It specifies CASSFEGRQPQHF.

This chain links TRBV7-9 with TRBJ1-1, with D unresolved. Germline assignment: CDR1 SEHNR and CDR2 FQNEAQ (reference sequence). The CDR3 consists of 15 residues. V was trimmed by 1 base and J by 2 bases, leaving 11 bases between them. The CDR3 protein is CASSLVSDLNTEAFF. DNA for the CDR3: TGTGCCAGCAGCTTAGTCTCGGACCTCAACACTGAAGCTTTCTTT.

The gene calls are TRBV4-1 and TRBJ2-6; D remains unclear. Germline V lookup: CDR1 MGHRA, CDR2 YSYEKL. CDR3 length: 17 residues. Trimming pared 0 bases from V and 1 base from J, leaving 10 bases between. The CDR3 nucleotides are TGCGCCAGCAGCCAAGAGTGGGCTCGATCTGGGGCCAACGTCCTGACTTTC. Its protein product is CASSQEWARSGANVLTF.

The chain has TRBV25-1 and TRBJ2-7, with TRBD2 identical over 7 bases. V lost 5 bases to trimming and J lost 3 bases; unmatched junction nucleotides: 7. CDR1 and CDR2 from the germline V gene are MGHDK and SYGVNS. CDR3 length: 14 residues. The CDR3 is CASSLGPSGYEQYF. The CDR3 nucleotides are TGTGCCAGCAGTCTGGGTCCTAGCGGCTACGAGCAGTACTTC.

The CDR3 DNA follows: TGTGCCAGCTCACCACCGACCCTCCCAGATACGCAGTATTTT. Residues: CASSPPTLPDTQYF. The chain uses TRBV18 and TRBJ2-3; no firm D call. CDR3 length: 14 residues. Germline CDR1 and CDR2: KGHSH and LQKENI. Trimming removed 0 bases from V and 4 bases from J, with 8 bases in between.

The chain couples TRBV6-5 to TRBJ1-6; the match to TRBD1 covers 11 bases. V dropped 6 bases and J dropped 10; count of bases not matched to a gene: 8. The CDR3 is made up of 15 amino acids. Germline V gene data show CDR1 as MNHEY and CDR2 as SVGAGI. CDR3 DNA: TGTGCCAGCAGGCCCGGACAGGGGGCCGGATCACCCCTCCACTTT. Encoded protein: CASRPGQGAGSPLHF.

The genes are TRBV6-5 and TRBJ1-5; D is possibly TRBD1 (5 bases). V lost 7 bases to trimming and J lost 0 bases, with 10 bases between them. Germline CDR1 is MNHEY and CDR2 is SVGAGI. The CDR3 totals 14 residues. The CDR3 bases are TGTGCCAGCAAGATGGACAATAGCAATCAGCCCCAGCATTTT. This codes for CASKMDNSNQPQHF.

The V gene is TRBV6-5, the J gene TRBJ2-5; D is undetermined. The CDR3 sequence is 14 residues long. CDR1 is MNHEY and CDR2 is SVGAGI in the germline V gene. Trimming shortened V by 0 bases and J by 5 bases, and 10 bases separated the two germline ends. The CDR3 reads CASSYSTRSETQYF. The CDR3, as DNA: TGTGCCAGCAGTTACTCGACCAGATCGGAGACCCAGTACTTC.

The chain uses TRBV12-3 or TRBV12-4 and TRBJ1-2; D gene ambiguous. Deletions cut 3 bases from V and 6 bases from J, with 5 bases between. This CDR3 spans 11 amino acids. The CDR3 DNA follows: TGTGCCAGCAGTTTTATGAATGGCTACACCTTC. Translated: CASSFMNGYTF.

V gene TRBV24-1 combines with J gene TRBJ2-5; D may be TRBD1 or TRBD2 (5 bases each). This CDR3 contains 14 residues. The V and J ends lost 8 bases and 5 bases respectively, with 17 bases between them. Germline values: CDR1 KGHDR, CDR2 SFDVKD. The CDR3 DNA follows: TGTGCCACCAATGGGACCGGGGATCGGGAGACCCAGTACTTC. This translates into CATNGTGDRETQYF.